This T cell receptor (beta chain) originates from a study of blood T cell repertoires in COVID-19. Study-level information: Sample material is recorded as cDNA or gDNA derived from T cells, B-cell-depleted T cells, or PBMCs.

Germline V lookup: CDR1 LNHDA, CDR2 SQIVND (reference sequence). V lost 4 bases to trimming and J lost 7 bases; unmatched junction nucleotides: 10. The CDR3 length is 15 residues. As originally analysed: For nucleated cells, counts were estimated from reference gene primer amplification. The assay was immunoSEQ multiplex PCR, and TCRdb's table has in-frame clones only and misses some. The V and J calls and the clone size are those of that table, but D and trimming were determined from the DNA. The data contain around 250,000 clones, 70% to 85% of them singletons. The specimen sequenced was PBMCs or T cells enriched from blood (not recorded which). This chain connects TRBV19 to TRBJ1-2; 9 bases align to TRBD1. The receptor was derived from a man aged 40-55 years who had recovered from COVID-19. The CDR3 DNA sequence: TGTGCCAGTAGTAGGGCTGCCGGGACAGGGTCTGGCTACACCTTC. It is translated as CASSRAAGTGSGYTF.